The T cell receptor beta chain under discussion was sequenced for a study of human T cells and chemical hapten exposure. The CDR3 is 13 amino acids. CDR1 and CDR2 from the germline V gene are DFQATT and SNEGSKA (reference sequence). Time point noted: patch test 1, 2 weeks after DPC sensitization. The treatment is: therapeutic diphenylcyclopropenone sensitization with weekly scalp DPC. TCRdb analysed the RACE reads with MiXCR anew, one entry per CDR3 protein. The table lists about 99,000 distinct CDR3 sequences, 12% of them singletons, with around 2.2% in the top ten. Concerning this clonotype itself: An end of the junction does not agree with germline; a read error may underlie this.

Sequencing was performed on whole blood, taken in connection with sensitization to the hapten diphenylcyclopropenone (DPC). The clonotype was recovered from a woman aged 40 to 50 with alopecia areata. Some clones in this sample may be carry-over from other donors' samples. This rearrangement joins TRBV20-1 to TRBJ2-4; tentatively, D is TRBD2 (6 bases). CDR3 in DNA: TGCAGTACTAGCCGGGACCACAAAAACATTCAGTACTTC. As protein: CSTSRDHKNIQYF.